This note documents a single TCR beta chain sequence. TCRdb re-called the 5' RACE reads through MiXCR, storing one row per CDR3 protein. The sample includes under 250,000 distinct CDR3 sequences, roughly 13% seen only once; the top ten take roughly 4.2%. Looked up from germline, CDR1 is SGDLS and CDR2 is YYNGEE. The CDR3 has 13 amino acids. The V end lost 1 base, the J end lost 5 bases, and 9 bases lay between the germline ends. This specimen belongs to a study of identical twins. This sample also belongs to another study, concerning yellow fever vaccine responses in identical twins.

The gene calls are TRBV9 and TRBJ2-5; D uncertain. Sequences were obtained from memory (CD45RO+) T cells sorted from blood. The clonotype originates from a woman aged 18-29 years in good health. CDR3 sequence reads: CASSVHVGETQYF. As DNA, the CDR3 is TGTGCCAGCAGCGTACATGTCGGGGAGACCCAGTACTTC.